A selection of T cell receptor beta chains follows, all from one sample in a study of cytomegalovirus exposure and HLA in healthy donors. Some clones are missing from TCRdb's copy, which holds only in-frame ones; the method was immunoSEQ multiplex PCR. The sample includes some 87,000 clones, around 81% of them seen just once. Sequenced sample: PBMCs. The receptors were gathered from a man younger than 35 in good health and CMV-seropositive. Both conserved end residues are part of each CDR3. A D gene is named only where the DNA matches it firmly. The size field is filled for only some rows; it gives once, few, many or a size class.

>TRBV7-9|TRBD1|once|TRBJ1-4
CASSQGTGRREKLFF
TGTGCCAGCAGCCAGGGGACAGGGAGGAGAGAAAAACTGTTTTTT
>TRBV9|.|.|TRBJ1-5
CASSPSPDEDQPQHF
TGTGCCAGCAGCCCGTCGCCGGATGAGGATCAGCCCCAGCATTTT
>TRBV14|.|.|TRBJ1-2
CASTLVGNYGYTF
TGTGCCAGCACCCTAGTCGGGAACTATGGCTACACCTTC
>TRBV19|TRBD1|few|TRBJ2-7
CASSRTGSYEQYF
TGTGCCAGTAGTAGGACAGGTTCCTACGAGCAGTACTTC
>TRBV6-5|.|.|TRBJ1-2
CASSVSGGNYGYTF
TGTGCCAGCAGTGTCTCGGGGGGTAACTATGGCTACACCTTC
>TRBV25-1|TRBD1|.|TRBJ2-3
CASSDRTGADTQYF
TGTGCCAGCAGTGACCGGACAGGGGCAGATACGCAGTATTTT
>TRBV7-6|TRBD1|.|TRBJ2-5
CASSLPAGGLFQETQYF
TGTGCCAGCAGCTTACCGGCAGGGGGCCTCTTTCAAGAGACCCAGTACTTC
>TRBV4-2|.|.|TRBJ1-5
CASSDGTRNSNQPQHF
TGTGCCAGCAGCGACGGGACACGAAATAGCAATCAGCCCCAGCATTTT
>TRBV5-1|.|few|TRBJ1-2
CASSLTRGLHGYTF
TGCGCCAGCAGCCTGACCCGGGGACTTCATGGCTACACCTTC
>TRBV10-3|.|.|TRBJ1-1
CAIRSRDFLNTEAFF
TGTGCCATCAGATCAAGGGACTTTCTGAACACTGAAGCTTTCTTT
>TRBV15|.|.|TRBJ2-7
CATSTRLGTYEQYF
TGTGCCACCAGCACGCGACTAGGAACCTACGAGCAGTACTTC
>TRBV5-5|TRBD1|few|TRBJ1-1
CASSANRGRTEAFF
TGTGCCAGCAGCGCCAACAGGGGCCGCACTGAAGCTTTCTTT
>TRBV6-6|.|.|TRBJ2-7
CASSLDTTYEQYF
TGTGCCAGCAGCCTGGACACCACCTACGAGCAGTACTTC
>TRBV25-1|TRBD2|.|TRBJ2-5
CASSDSSGIETQYF
TGTGCCAGCAGTGATTCTAGCGGGATAGAGACCCAGTACTTC
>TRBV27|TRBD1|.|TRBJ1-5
CASSRTGGQPQHF
TGTGCCAGCAGTCGGACAGGGGGTCAGCCCCAGCATTTT
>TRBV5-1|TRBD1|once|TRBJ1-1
CASSRDRVAEAFF
TGCGCCAGCAGCCGGGACAGGGTTGCTGAAGCTTTCTTT
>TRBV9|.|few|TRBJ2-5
CASSVVGSQETQYF
TGTGCCAGCAGCGTAGTTGGCTCGCAGGAGACCCAGTACTTC
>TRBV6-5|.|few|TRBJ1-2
CASSYSLGAESIYTF
TGTGCCAGCAGTTACTCCTTGGGGGCAGAGTCAATCTACACCTTC
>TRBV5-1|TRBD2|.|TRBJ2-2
CASSSRAGEATGELFF
TGCGCCAGCAGCTCCAGAGCGGGAGAGGCCACCGGGGAGCTGTTTTTT
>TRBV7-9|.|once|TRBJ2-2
CASSLVRGTLRTGELFF
TGTGCCAGCAGCTTAGTTAGGGGGACCTTAAGGACCGGGGAGCTGTTTTTT
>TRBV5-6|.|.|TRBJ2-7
CASSFPGAYEQYF
TGTGCCAGCAGTTTCCCAGGGGCCTACGAGCAGTACTTC
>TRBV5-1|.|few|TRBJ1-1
CASSLVMNTEAFF
TGCGCCAGCAGCTTGGTAATGAACACTGAAGCTTTCTTT
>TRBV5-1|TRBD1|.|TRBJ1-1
CASSSDRVTTEAFF
TGCGCCAGCAGCTCGGACAGGGTTACCACTGAAGCTTTCTTT
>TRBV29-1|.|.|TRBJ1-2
CSAEGLGSNYGYTF
TGCAGCGCAGAGGGACTAGGGTCTAACTATGGCTACACCTTC
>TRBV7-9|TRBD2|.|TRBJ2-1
CASSQVKLAGEAYNEQFF
TGTGCCAGCAGCCAAGTCAAACTAGCGGGAGAGGCTTACAATGAGCAGTTCTTC
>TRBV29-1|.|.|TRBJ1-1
CSVGGTEAFF
TGCAGCGTTGGAGGGACTGAAGCTTTCTTT
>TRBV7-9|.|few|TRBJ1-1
CASSLVGSGNTEAFF
TGTGCCAGCAGCTTAGTGGGCAGCGGTAATACTGAAGCTTTCTTT
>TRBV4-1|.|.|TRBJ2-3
CASSPGGRAKVTDTQYF
TGCGCCAGCAGCCCCGGTGGGCGCGCGAAGGTCACAGATACGCAGTATTTT
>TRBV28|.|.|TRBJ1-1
CASTGLGGGPEAFF
TGTGCCAGCACCGGCCTAGGGGGTGGCCCTGAAGCTTTCTTT
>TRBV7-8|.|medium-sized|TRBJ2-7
CASSLVRERDEQYF
TGTGCCAGCAGCTTAGTCCGGGAGCGGGACGAGCAGTACTTC
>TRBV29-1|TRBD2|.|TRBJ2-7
CSATGTSGSYEQYF
TGCAGCGCCACCGGGACTAGCGGCTCCTACGAGCAGTACTTC
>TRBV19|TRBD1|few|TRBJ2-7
CASSRDRSYEQYF
TGTGCCAGTAGTAGGGACAGGTCCTACGAGCAGTACTTC
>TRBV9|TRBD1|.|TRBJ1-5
CASSAGQGGDNQPQHF
TGTGCCAGCAGCGCGGGACAGGGGGGGGACAATCAGCCCCAGCATTTT
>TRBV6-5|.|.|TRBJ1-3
CASSLGRGSGNTIYF
TGTGCCAGCAGTTTAGGCCGGGGGTCAGGAAACACCATATATTTT
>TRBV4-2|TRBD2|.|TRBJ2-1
CASSQDRQAGGRSYNEQFF
TGTGCCAGCAGCCAAGATCGTCAAGCGGGAGGGCGCTCCTACAATGAGCAGTTCTTC
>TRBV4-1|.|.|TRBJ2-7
CASSQDRWGRGGSSSYEQYF
TGCGCCAGCAGCCAAGATCGGTGGGGAAGGGGCGGCAGCAGCTCCTACGAGCAGTACTTC
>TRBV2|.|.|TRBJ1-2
CAGGGQGHVKNTF
TGTGCGGGGGGAGGGCAGGGCCACGTTAAGAACACCTTC